Listed below are T cell receptor beta chains from one sample, sequenced in a study of shared clonotypes between healthy human individuals. TCRdb's table, derived via immunoSEQ multiplex PCR, lists solely in-frame clones and lacks some. This table holds about 2.4 million clones, approximately 92% found once. The material sequenced was naive CD4+ T cells sorted from blood. All receptors derive from a man aged 18 to 29 in good health. Each CDR3 is given with its conserved first and last residue. A D gene is named only where the DNA matches it firmly. Only some rows state a clone size, as once, few, many or a class for expanded clones.

>.|TRBV5-4|TRBJ2-7|TRBD2
CASSRAGGESSYEQYF
TGTGCCAGCTCCAGGGCGGGGGGGGAGAGCTCCTACGAGCAGTACTTC
>.|TRBV9|TRBJ2-1|TRBD1
CASSVDRVADNEQFF
TGTGCCAGCAGCGTTGACAGGGTGGCGGACAATGAGCAGTTCTTC
>.|TRBV2|TRBJ1-5|TRBD1
CASRDRAGNQPQHF
TGTGCCAGCAGGGACAGGGCCGGCAATCAGCCCCAGCATTTT
>.|TRBV7-9|TRBJ1-4|.
CASSPVPEKLFF
TGTGCCAGCAGCCCTGTTCCTGAAAAACTGTTTTTT
>.|TRBV19|TRBJ2-7|TRBD2
CASRPGTSVYEQYF
TGTGCCAGTAGACCCGGGACTAGCGTTTACGAGCAGTACTTC
>.|TRBV6-1|TRBJ1-1|.
CASSDLTTGNSEAFF
TGTGCCAGCAGTGACCTCACTACAGGGAACAGTGAAGCTTTCTTT
>once|TRBV6-6|TRBJ1-5|TRBD1
CAISDGTGSNQPQHF
TGTGCCATCAGTGACGGGACAGGGAGCAATCAGCCCCAGCATTTT
>.|TRBV5-6|TRBJ2-1|TRBD2
CASSKLAANEQFF
TGTGCCAGCAGCAAACTAGCGGCTAATGAGCAGTTCTTC
>.|TRBV27|TRBJ1-1|.
CASSTHRDWNTEAFF
TGTGCCAGCAGTACCCACAGGGACTGGAACACTGAAGCTTTCTTT
>.|TRBV30|TRBJ1-4|.
CAWKTRSEKLFF
TGTGCCTGGAAGACGAGGAGTGAAAAACTGTTTTTT